This T cell receptor beta chain was recorded in a study of blood T cell repertoires in COVID-19 (dated by TCRdb to about 2020). Study-wide context: Samples from collaborators originated in the United States, Italy and Spain and spanned both the acute and convalescent phases of COVID-19. Where available, HLA class I and class II types were obtained from metadata supplied by the sample provider rather than from assay-based typing. The repertoires were released in a freely available public database intended as a resource for research on the immune response to SARS-CoV-2. Samples were obtained from the ongoing ImmuneRACE study (first 160 participants) and from over 1,000 subjects provided by 6 global collaborators. The sample metadata nearly always contained a de-identified subject ID, COVID-19 status, age in years and sex. The material from the prospective study consisted of cDNA or gDNA derived from T cells, B-cell-depleted T cells, or PBMCs. The dataset comprised deeply sampled blood TCRbeta repertoires from subjects exposed to, actively infected with, or recovered from COVID-19.

In the prospective study, participants were about 18 to 89 years old, resided in 24 geographic areas of the United States, and were enrolled through a virtual design. Cohort assignment in the prospective study relied on participant-reported clinical history from a screening survey and a study questionnaire. Recovered participants in ImmuneRACE Cohort 3 were defined as having two consecutive negative NP/OP PCR tests, clearance from a healthcare professional, or resolution of symptoms. In the prospective study, mobile phlebotomists collected whole blood, serum and a nasopharyngeal or oropharyngeal swab from each participant. Over a roughly 2-month period, participants in the prospective study had the option of providing additional blood draws and questionnaires. Before DNA extraction, prospective study blood samples were shipped either frozen or at room temperature. CDR1 and CDR2, per the germline V gene, are SGHAT and FQNNGV. The CDR3 contains 13 residues, cysteine and phenylalanine counted. This entry keeps only the CDR3 DNA: 39 bases, framed from base 1. A distance of 12 bases separates the germline ends of V and J, which lose 5 bases and 5 bases respectively.

The immunoSEQ Assay, a bias-controlled multiplex PCR, was used to amplify TCRbeta CDR3 regions from genomic DNA. The source study handled its data this way. The number of nucleated cells in each sample was estimated from the amplification of reference gene primers within the assay. To quantify the absolute abundance of each unique TCRbeta CDR3 rearrangement, sequence reads were collapsed and filtered. For each sample, productive Simpson clonality was calculated as the square root of Simpson's diversity index over productive rearrangements. TCRdb's version of the immuneACCESS table is confined to in-frame rearrangements and falls short of the full clone set. An unresolved V gene accounts for under half of the shortfall where checked; the remainder is of unknown origin. That table furnishes V, J and clone size, whereas the DNA furnished D and trimming. The sample table contains some 320,000 clones; only one count was recorded for roughly 89% of them. The biggest ten clones account for approximately 5.2% of the sample.

Broader findings and caveats from the paper: How much clinical and demographic metadata was included differed by source and by participant, and the metadata was provided uncurated.

As concerns this clone: Its specific antigen is unknown. Per-nucleotide qualities are absent, and no much larger clonotype sits a single base away.

This TCR was sampled from a man in his sixties who had recovered from COVID-19. The chain is assembled from TRBV11-2 and TRBJ2-5; tentative D gene TRBD1, with 6 bases matching. The sample comprised PBMCs or T cells enriched from blood (not recorded which). DNA sequence: TGTGCCAGCAGCCCAGGGGCCAGGGAGACCCAGTACTTC. Its coded protein is CASSPGARETQYF.